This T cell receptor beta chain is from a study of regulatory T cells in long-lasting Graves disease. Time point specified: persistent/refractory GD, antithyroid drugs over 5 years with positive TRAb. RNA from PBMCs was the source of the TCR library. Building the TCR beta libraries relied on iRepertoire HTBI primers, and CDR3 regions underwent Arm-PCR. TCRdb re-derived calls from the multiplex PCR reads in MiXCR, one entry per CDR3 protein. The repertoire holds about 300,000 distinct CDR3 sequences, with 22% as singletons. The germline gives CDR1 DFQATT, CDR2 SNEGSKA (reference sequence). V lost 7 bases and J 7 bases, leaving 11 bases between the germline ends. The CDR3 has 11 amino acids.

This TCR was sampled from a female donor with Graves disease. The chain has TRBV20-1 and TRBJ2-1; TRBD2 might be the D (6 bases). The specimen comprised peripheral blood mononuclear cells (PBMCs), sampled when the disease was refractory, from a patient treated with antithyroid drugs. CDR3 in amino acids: CSVGGGNEQFF. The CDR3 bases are TGCAGTGTGGGAGGAGGAAATGAGCAGTTCTTC.